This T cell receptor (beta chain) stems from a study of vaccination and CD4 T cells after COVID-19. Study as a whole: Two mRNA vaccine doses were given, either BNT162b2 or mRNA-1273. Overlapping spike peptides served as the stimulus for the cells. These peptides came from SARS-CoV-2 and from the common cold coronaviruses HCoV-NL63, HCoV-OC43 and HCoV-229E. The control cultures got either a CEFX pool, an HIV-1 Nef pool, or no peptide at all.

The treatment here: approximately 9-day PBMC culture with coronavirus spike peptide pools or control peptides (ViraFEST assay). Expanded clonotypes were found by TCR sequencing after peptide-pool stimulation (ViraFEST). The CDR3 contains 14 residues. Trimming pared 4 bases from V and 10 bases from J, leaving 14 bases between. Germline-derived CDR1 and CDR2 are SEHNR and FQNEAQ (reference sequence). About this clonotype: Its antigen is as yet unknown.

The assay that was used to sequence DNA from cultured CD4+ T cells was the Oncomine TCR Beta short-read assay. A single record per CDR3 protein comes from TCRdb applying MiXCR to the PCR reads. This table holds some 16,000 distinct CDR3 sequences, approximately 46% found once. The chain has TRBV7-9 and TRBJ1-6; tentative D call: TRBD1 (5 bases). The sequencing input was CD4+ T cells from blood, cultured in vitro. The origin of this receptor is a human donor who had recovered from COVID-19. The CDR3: CASSSRAGNSPLHF. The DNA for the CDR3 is TGTGCCAGCAGCTCCAGGGCGGGGAACTCACCCCTCCACTTT.